The TCR beta chain described here comes from a study of blood T cell repertoires in COVID-19. The wider study: The United States, Italy and Spain supplied acute and convalescent COVID-19 samples. PBMCs, B-cell-depleted T cells, or T cells provided the cDNA or gDNA that made up the material.

The germline CDR1 and CDR2 sequences are SGDLS and YYNGEE. The CDR3 totals 16 residues. The V end was cut by 3 bases, the J end by 2 bases, with 15 bases between. In the source study's methods: How many nucleated cells were present was estimated from reference gene primer amplification. Libraries were prepared by immunoSEQ multiplex PCR; TCRdb keeps only in-frame clonotypes and omits some of them. Clone size and V and J calls were adopted from that table, with D and trimming inferred from the DNA. The sample includes roughly 60,000 clones, 65% to 90% of them seen just once. Patients at the Seattle site were enrolled during active infection and followed longitudinally.

Sequences were obtained from peripheral blood. The receptor comes from a man aged 50 to 59 with COVID-19, enrolled during active disease. The chain recombines TRBV9 with TRBJ2-1; tentatively, D is TRBD2 (5 bases). This CDR3 reads CASSDALGSAYNEQFF. CDR3 nucleotide sequence: TGTGCCAGCAGCGACGCCCTGGGGAGTGCCTACAATGAGCAGTTCTTC.